This T cell receptor (beta chain) was documented in a study of T-cell reconstitution after alpha-beta-depleted transplantation in children. Study-level points and caveats: T-cell counts and diversity at one year post-transplant came mainly from newly produced T cells. Recipient T cells and thymic progenitors that survived gave rise to the high TCRbeta diversity observed at day 60 in some patients.

Unique molecular identifiers were built into the TCRbeta library. TCRdb independently ran MiXCR on the PCR reads; one entry per CDR3 protein. The top ten hold 25% to 30% of the sample, which has 440,000 or so distinct CDR3 sequences, roughly two fifths seen once. Comments on this clonotype: Its target is not known. Sequence at one end of the junction differs from germline and may be a read error.

The CDR3 is 15 amino acids. Germline values: CDR1 KGHSH, CDR2 LQKENI. The clonotype originates from a girl aged 2-9 years with aplastic anemia, due to receive a stem cell transplant. This chain uses TRBV18 with TRBJ1-6; TRBD1 aligns across 8 bases. The sequencing here drew on PBMCs, taken before TCRalphabeta/CD19-depleted stem cell transplant. CDR3 protein: CASSQDDRGNSPLHF. In DNA, the CDR3 is TGTGCCAGCTCACAAGATGACAGGGGTAATTCCCCCCTCCACTTT. Full variable domain (rest looked up from reference TRBV18 and TRBJ1-6): NAGVMQNPRHLVRRRGQEARLRCSPMKGHSHVYWYRQLPEEGLKFMVYLQKENIIDESGMPKERFSAEFPKEGPSILRIQQVVRGDSAAYFCASSQDDRGNSPLHFGNGTRLTVT.